The 31 T cell receptor beta chains given below trace back to one sample, sequenced in a study of identical twins. MiXCR, applied by TCRdb to the 5' RACE reads, yields one record per CDR3 protein. The profile covers roughly 630,000 distinct CDR3 sequences, with roughly 7.1% appearing a single time and around 1.6% taken by the ten largest. The sample was also reused in another study, on yellow fever vaccine responses in identical twins.

Sequencing input: PBMCs. The receptors here all came from a woman aged 18-29 years in good health.

The table lists this clonotype with many counts. The chain links TRBV7-2 to TRBJ1-2, with a possible D match to TRBD1 (5 bases). Per germline, CDR1 SGHTA and CDR2 FQGNSA. The V end lost 5 bases, the J end lost 4 bases, and 17 bases lay between the germline ends. This CDR3 has 15 amino acids. This chain's CDR3 is CASSPDNGLSYGYTF. CDR3 DNA: TGTGCCAGCAGCCCGGACAACGGACTTTCCTATGGCTACACCTTC.

This clonotype was seen a few times. J is TRBJ1-2 and V is TRBV12-3 or TRBV12-4; 10 bases are a match to TRBD1. The CDR3 runs to 14 residues. With V trimmed by 2 bases and J by 6 bases, 3 bases remained unmatched. Written as DNA, the CDR3 is TGTGCCAGCAGTTTAAGGGACAGGGGAAATGGCTACACCTTC. Amino acids: CASSLRDRGNGYTF.

This clonotype has a handful of counts. This sequence joins TRBV12-3 or TRBV12-4 and TRBJ1-6; 7 positions match TRBD1. The CDR3 runs 16 residues. Trimming at V came to 3 bases and at J to 4 bases, leaving 6 bases not matched to a gene. The CDR3 nucleotides read TGTGCCAGCAGTTTCGCCGGACAGGTTTATAATTCACCCCTCCACTTT. It specifies CASSFAGQVYNSPLHF.

This clonotype turned up a few times. This sequence joins TRBV10-1 and TRBJ2-6; D tentatively reads TRBD1 or TRBD2 (5 bases each). CDR3 size: 20 residues. The germline V gene has CDR1 WNHNN and CDR2 SYGVQD (reference sequence). Trimming took 3 bases from V and 3 from J, leaving 24 bases between them. The DNA of the CDR3 is TGCGCCAGCAGTGAATTACTCGAGGGAGAGGGGATGCGTGGGGCCAACGTCCTGACTTTC. The encoded protein is CASSELLEGEGMRGANVLTF.

The rearrangement links TRBV7-2 to TRBJ1-1; D is unclear. The CDR3 sequence is 14 residues long. The germline CDR1 and CDR2 sequences are SGHTA and FQGNSA. V was clipped by 5 bases and J by 4 bases, with 14 bases between them. CDR3 in amino acids: CASSPGLSSTEAFF. The CDR3 nucleotides read TGTGCCAGCAGCCCTGGACTGAGCAGCACTGAAGCTTTCTTT.

At least ten counts were recorded for this clonotype. The chain combines TRBV20-1 with TRBJ2-1; no definite D call. V was cut by 3 bases and J by 7 bases, with 7 bases left in between. Per the germline V gene, CDR1 is DFQATT and CDR2 is SNEGSKA (reference sequence). The CDR3 spans 11 residues. CDR3 in amino acids: CSARTYNEQFF. CDR3 nucleotide sequence: TGCAGTGCTAGGACTTATAATGAGCAGTTCTTC.

The V gene is TRBV4-2, the J gene TRBJ2-5; the match to TRBD2 covers 8 bases. CDR1 and CDR2 (germline): LGHNA, YNFKEQ. The CDR3 sequence is 21 residues long. V shed 4 bases and J 2 bases; nucleotides not matched to a gene: 24. The CDR3 coding sequence is TGTGCCAGCAGCCCAAGGGGGTCTGGTACTACTAGCGGACTCCGACAAGAGACCCAGTACTTC. It specifies CASSPRGSGTTSGLRQETQYF.

This clonotype was observed a few times. The rearrangement uses TRBV10-2 and TRBJ1-5, with TRBD1 as a possible D gene (6 bases). Trimming removed 6 bases at V and 6 bases at J, with 15 bases between. Germline-derived CDR1 and CDR2 are WSHSY and SAAADI. CDR3 length equals 14 residues. The CDR3 sequence is CASRGGGATQPQHF. The DNA of the CDR3 is TGCGCCAGCAGGGGGGGGGGGGCAACTCAGCCCCAGCATTTT.

This clonotype was observed a single time. V gene TRBV2 combines with J gene TRBJ1-2; 12 bases agree with TRBD1. This CDR3 region has 16 residues. Germline CDR1 and CDR2: SNHLY and FYNNEI. V lost 4 bases, J lost 3 bases, and 6 bases stayed unmatched. CDR3 residues: CASSGGTGGRDYGYTF. The CDR3 nucleotides are TGTGCCAGCAGTGGAGGGACAGGGGGCAGAGACTATGGCTACACCTTC.

This clonotype was seen repeatedly, ten times or more. The CDR3 loop is CASSLVKTEAFF. DNA of the CDR3: TGTGCCAGCAGTTTAGTTAAGACTGAAGCTTTCTTT. This chain joins TRBV28 and TRBJ1-1; D unresolved. The V end lost 2 bases, the J end lost 5 bases, and 6 bases lay between the germline ends. Germline V lookup: CDR1 MDHEN, CDR2 SYDVKM. The CDR3 spans 12 residues.

This clonotype appeared many times. The V gene is TRBV7-2, the J gene TRBJ2-5; D gene unclear. The CDR3 is made up of 15 amino acids. Germline V gene data show CDR1 as SGHTA and CDR2 as FQGNSA. V was clipped by 5 bases and J by 1 base, with 14 bases between them. Here the CDR3 reads CASSHYVSVQETQYF. In DNA, the CDR3 is TGTGCCAGCAGCCATTACGTGTCTGTCCAAGAGACCCAGTACTTC.

This clonotype showed up just a few times. This sequence joins TRBV5-5 and TRBJ2-1; 10 bases align to TRBD1. Per germline, CDR1 SGHKS and CDR2 YYEKEE (reference sequence). The CDR3 extends over 16 amino acids. V was pared by 4 bases and J by 4 bases, with 8 bases of the junction left unmatched. CDR3 loop: CASSPEGQGIYNEQFF. The CDR3 bases are TGTGCCAGCAGCCCAGAGGGACAGGGGATTTACAATGAGCAGTTCTTC.

The chain has TRBV10-3 and TRBJ1-5, with D maybe TRBD1 (6 bases). V shed 7 bases and J shed 1 base, with 11 bases lying between them. The CDR3 covers 14 residues. Germline V gene lookup returns CDR1 ENHRY and CDR2 SYGVKD. The CDR3 region is CAIKSGASNQPQHF. CDR3 in DNA: TGTGCCATCAAGTCAGGGGCGAGCAATCAGCCCCAGCATTTT.

This chain uses TRBV12-3 or TRBV12-4 with TRBJ2-1; the match to TRBD2 covers 14 bases. There are 16 residues in the CDR3. Trimming removed 5 bases from V and 9 bases from J; junction bases left unmatched: 9. The CDR3 DNA follows: TGTGCCAGCAGTCCTCCGGGACTAGCGGGAGTAGGTGAGCAGTTCTTC. Its translation is CASSPPGLAGVGEQFF.

The V call is TRBV20-1, the J call TRBJ2-7, with 11 positions matching TRBD1. V lost 1 base to trimming and J lost 4 bases; unmatched junction nucleotides: 3. Germline assignment: CDR1 DFQATT and CDR2 SNEGSKA (reference sequence). The CDR3 extends over 14 amino acids. As DNA, the CDR3 is TGCAGTGCTAGAGGTGGGACAGGGGGGTACGAGCAGTACGTC. Its protein product is CSARGGTGGYEQYV.

This clonotype was seen more than once but under ten times. The V gene is TRBV20-1, the J gene TRBJ2-7; 14 positions agree with TRBD2. J gave up 2 bases and V 0 bases, and 15 bases lay outside the gene matches. The CDR3 loop spans 20 amino acids. The germline CDR1 and CDR2 sequences are DFQATT and SNEGSKA (reference sequence). CDR3 sequence reads: CSAREKSDRGLAGGPYEQYF. The CDR3 nucleotides are TGCAGTGCTAGAGAAAAAAGCGATAGAGGACTAGCGGGAGGACCCTACGAGCAGTACTTC.

This clonotype was observed a few times. V gene TRBV6-1 combines with J gene TRBJ1-5; tentatively, D is TRBD1 (6 bases). The germline V gene encodes CDR1 MNHNS and CDR2 SASEGT. The CDR3 spans 15 residues. V dropped 6 bases and J dropped 6 bases, with 18 bases sitting between them. The CDR3 nucleotides are TGTGCCAGCAGGAAAAAGGGGGACGGGGGTCAGCCCCAGCATTTT. Translated, it gives CASRKKGDGGQPQHF.

This clonotype showed up just a few times. This chain uses TRBV29-1 with TRBJ1-1; 7 bases fit TRBD1. Trimming took 5 bases from V and 0 from J; bases not matched to a gene: 9. CDR1 and CDR2 from the germline V gene are SQVTM and ANQGSEA. The CDR3 has 15 amino acids. The CDR3 DNA follows: TGCAGCGTTTTCAGGGGACAGCTCCTGAACACTGAAGCTTTCTTT. Its protein is CSVFRGQLLNTEAFF. Full variable domain (remainder filled in from reference TRBV29-1 and TRBJ1-1): SAVISQKPSRDICQRGTSLTIQCQVDSQVTMMFWYRQQPGQSLTLIATANQGSEATYESGFVIDKFPISRPNLTFSTLTVSNMSPEDSSIYLCSVFRGQLLNTEAFFGQGTRLTVV.

This clonotype was seen repeatedly, ten times or more. V gene TRBV10-2 combines with J gene TRBJ1-4; D remains ambiguous. Trimming shortened V by 3 bases and J by 8 bases, and 10 bases separated the two germline ends. CDR1 WSHSY and CDR2 SAAADI come from the germline V gene. The CDR3 extends over 13 amino acids. CDR3: CASSDSTDEKLFF. In DNA, the CDR3 is TGCGCCAGCAGTGATTCGACCGACGAAAAACTGTTTTTT.

The sample holds many counts of this clonotype. The genes are TRBV20-1 and TRBJ1-6; D call uncertain. CDR1 is DFQATT, CDR2 SNEGSKA, per germline (reference sequence). Trimming shortened V by 1 base and J by 4 bases, and 11 bases separated the two germline ends. The CDR3 has 15 amino acids. CDR3 sequence reads: CSARARWDYNSPLHF. The DNA of the CDR3 is TGCAGTGCTAGAGCACGTTGGGATTATAATTCACCCCTCCACTTT.

This clonotype was recorded a few times. The V and J genes are TRBV6-1 and TRBJ2-2; D is unclear. The CDR3 length is 15 residues. The V gene's germline CDR1 is MNHNS and CDR2 SASEGT. Trimming cost V 9 bases and J 1 base, with 15 bases left between them. As DNA, the CDR3 is TGTGCCAGTACCCCGGGCGTGGAGAACACCGGGGAGCTGTTTTTT. Translating gives CASTPGVENTGELFF.

In this sample, this clonotype turned up many times. The rearrangement joins TRBV12-3 or TRBV12-4 to TRBJ1-5, with TRBD1 matching over 8 bases. The V segment lost 3 bases and the J segment 6 bases; nucleotides outside the gene matches: 7. The CDR3 has 15 amino acids. CDR3 in amino acids: CASSFRTGSSQPQHF. The CDR3 coding sequence is TGTGCCAGCAGTTTCCGGACAGGGTCGTCTCAGCCCCAGCATTTT.

This chain uses TRBV20-1 with TRBJ2-1; D is possibly TRBD2 (5 bases). Deletions cut 6 bases from V and 7 bases from J, with 13 bases between. The germline CDR1 and CDR2 sequences are DFQATT and SNEGSKA (reference sequence). CDR3 length equals 12 residues. The CDR3 DNA reads TGCAGTGCCGAGGACTTCTCTAATGAGCAGTTCTTC. It is translated as CSAEDFSNEQFF.

This clonotype was recorded at least ten times. The chain couples TRBV3-1 to TRBJ2-1; D uncertain. The ends were cut back, 0 bases at V and 6 bases at J, with 6 bases in the middle. Germline CDR1 is LGHDT and CDR2 is YNNKEL (reference sequence). The CDR3 runs to 13 residues. The CDR3: CASSQDGSNEQFF. In nucleotides, the CDR3 is TGTGCCAGCAGCCAAGATGGCTCCAATGAGCAGTTCTTC.

The CDR3 nucleotides are TGCGCCAGCAGCTCGGATCAGGGGTTCTATGGCTACACCTTC. This encodes CASSSDQGFYGYTF. This rearrangement joins TRBV5-1 to TRBJ1-2; D may be TRBD1 (6 bases). V shed 3 bases and J shed 4 bases, with 13 bases lying between them. There are 14 residues in the CDR3. Germline assignment: CDR1 SGHRS and CDR2 YFSETQ. The full variable domain, its missing parts supplied by reference TRBV5-1 and TRBJ1-2, is KAGVTQTPRYLIKTRGQQVTLSCSPISGHRSVSWYQQTPGQGLQFLFEYFSETQRNKGNFPGRFSGRQFSNSRSEMNVSTLELGDSALYLCASSSDQGFYGYTFGSGTRLTVV.

V usage is TRBV14 and J usage is TRBJ2-2; D remains unclear. The germline CDR1 and CDR2 sequences are SGHDN and FVKESK. The V end lost 2 bases, the J end lost 0 bases, and 10 bases lay between the germline ends. This CDR3 has 16 residues. CDR3 loop: CASSQYFKANTGELFF. In DNA, the CDR3 is TGTGCCAGCAGCCAATATTTCAAAGCGAACACCGGGGAGCTGTTTTTT.

This clonotype has more than one count but fewer than ten. This rearrangement joins TRBV5-1 to TRBJ2-3; TRBD1 aligns across 7 bases. Germline V gene lookup returns CDR1 SGHRS and CDR2 YFSETQ. The CDR3 contains 16 residues. V lost 2 bases to trimming and J lost 0 bases; unmatched junction nucleotides: 6. CDR3 residues: CASSFRGPSSTDTQYF. As DNA, the CDR3 is TGCGCCAGCAGCTTTAGGGGGCCCTCTAGCACAGATACGCAGTATTTT. Drawing the rest from reference TRBV5-1 and TRBJ2-3, the complete variable domain is KAGVTQTPRYLIKTRGQQVTLSCSPISGHRSVSWYQQTPGQGLQFLFEYFSETQRNKGNFPGRFSGRQFSNSRSEMNVSTLELGDSALYLCASSFRGPSSTDTQYFGPGTRLTVL.

The chain carries TRBV29-1 and TRBJ1-3; D perhaps matches TRBD1 (5 bases). CDR1 is SQVTM and CDR2 is ANQGSEA in the germline V gene. V was shortened by 6 bases and J by 1 base, with 19 bases between the two germline ends. CDR3 length equals 16 residues. CDR3 DNA sequence: TGCAGCGTCCGAAGTTCGTTGGGGGGTTCTGGAAACACCATATATTTT. Residues: CSVRSSLGGSGNTIYF.

This clonotype was seen a few times. The chain joins TRBV7-2 to TRBJ1-5; D is uncertain. CDR1 is SGHTA and CDR2 is FQGNSA in the germline V gene. V lost 8 bases, J lost 0 bases, and 14 bases lay in between. The CDR3 is made up of 15 amino acids. This CDR3 is CASGDRLNSNQPQHF. CDR3 coding DNA: TGTGCCAGCGGCGATCGGCTAAATAGCAATCAGCCCCAGCATTTT.

The chain employs TRBV6-1 and TRBJ2-1; possibly TRBD2 for D (7 bases). The CDR3 is made up of 17 amino acids. Germline V CDR1 and CDR2: MNHNS, SASEGT. Trimming took 7 bases from V and 4 from J, leaving 23 bases between them. CDR3 sequence reads: CASNIEGGYPTYNEQFF. The CDR3 region has the DNA TGTGCCAGCAACATTGAGGGGGGGTACCCCACTTACAATGAGCAGTTCTTC.

This chain joins TRBV5-1 and TRBJ2-6; TRBD1 matches at 8 bases. CDR1 is SGHRS, CDR2 YFSETQ, per germline. The CDR3 runs 17 residues. The trim removed 4 bases at V and 2 bases at J, leaving 8 bases unmatched. CDR3 residues: CASSLDSGGTGANVLTF. The CDR3 coding sequence is TGCGCCAGCAGCCTGGATTCAGGGGGCACTGGGGCCAACGTCCTGACTTTC.